The entry below describes one TCR beta chain. The antigen is unknown. All patients were mismatch repair deficient, assessed by either PCR or immunohistochemistry. TCR sequencing covered a few patients who responded to pembrolizumab. These data originate in a study of PD-1 blockade in mismatch repair-deficient tumors. Study context: All were previously treated, progressing patients with about twelve mismatch repair-deficient cancer types. Study-wide results and limits: After pembrolizumab, tumor-resident clones rose rapidly, then generally contracted before radiologic responses.

Profiled with immunoSEQ multiplex PCR; TCRdb holds only in-frame clones, not every one. The table has tens of thousands of clones, roughly 80% seen once. The sequence derives from an adult with mismatch repair-deficient cancer. Material: peripheral blood, obtained roughly 19 weeks after starting pembrolizumab.

CDR3 protein: CASSLSGGKETQYF. DNA of the CDR3: TGTGCCAGCAGTTTGTCGGGGGGCAAGGAGACCCAGTACTTC. J is TRBJ2-5 and V is TRBV27, with a possible D match to TRBD2 (7 bases). The V end was cut by 3 bases, the J end by 5 bases, with 13 bases between. The CDR3 is 14 amino acids. Germline V gene sequence: CDR1 MNHEY, CDR2 SMNVEV (reference sequence).